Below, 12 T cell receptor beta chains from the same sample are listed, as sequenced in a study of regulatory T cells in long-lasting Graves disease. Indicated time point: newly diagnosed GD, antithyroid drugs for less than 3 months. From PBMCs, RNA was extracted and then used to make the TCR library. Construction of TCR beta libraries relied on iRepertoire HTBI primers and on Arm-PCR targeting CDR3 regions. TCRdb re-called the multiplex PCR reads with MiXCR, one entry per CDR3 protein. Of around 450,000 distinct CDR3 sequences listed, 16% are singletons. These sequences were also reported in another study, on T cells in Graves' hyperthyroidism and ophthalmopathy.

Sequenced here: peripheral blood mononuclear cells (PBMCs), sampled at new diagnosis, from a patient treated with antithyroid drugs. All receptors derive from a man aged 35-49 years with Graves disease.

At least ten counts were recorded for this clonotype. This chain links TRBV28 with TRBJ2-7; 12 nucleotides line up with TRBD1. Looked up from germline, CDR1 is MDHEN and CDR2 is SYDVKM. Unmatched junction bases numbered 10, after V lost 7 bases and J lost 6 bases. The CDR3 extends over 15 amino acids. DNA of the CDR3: TGTGCCAGCACCACGTCCGGGACAGGGGGCGCCGAGCAGTACTTC. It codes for CASTTSGTGGAEQYF.

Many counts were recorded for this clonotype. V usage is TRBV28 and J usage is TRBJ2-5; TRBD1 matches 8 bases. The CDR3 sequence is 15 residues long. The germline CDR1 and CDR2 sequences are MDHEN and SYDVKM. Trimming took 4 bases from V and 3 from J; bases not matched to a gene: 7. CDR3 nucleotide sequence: TGTGCCAGCAGTTCCCCAGGACAGGGAAAAGAGACCCAGTACTTC. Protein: CASSSPGQGKETQYF. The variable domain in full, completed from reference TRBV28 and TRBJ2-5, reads DVKVTQSSRYLVKRTGEKVFLECVQDMDHENMFWYRQDPGLGLRLIYFSYDVKMKEKGDIPEGYSVSREKKERFSLILESASTNQTSMYLCASSSPGQGKETQYFGPGTRLLVL.

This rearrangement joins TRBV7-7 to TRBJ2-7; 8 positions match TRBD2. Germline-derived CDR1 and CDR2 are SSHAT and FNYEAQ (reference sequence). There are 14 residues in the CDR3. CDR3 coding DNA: TGTGCTAGTAGCCGCGGGGGGCCCCGGGACGAGCAGTACTTC. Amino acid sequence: CASSRGGPRDEQYF.

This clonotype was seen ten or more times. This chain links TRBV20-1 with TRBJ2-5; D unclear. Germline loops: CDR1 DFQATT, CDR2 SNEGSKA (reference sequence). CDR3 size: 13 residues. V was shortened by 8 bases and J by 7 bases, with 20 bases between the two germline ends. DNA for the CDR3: TGCAGTCCTAACGTTGCATCTCGAGGGACCCAGTACTTC. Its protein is CSPNVASRGTQYF.

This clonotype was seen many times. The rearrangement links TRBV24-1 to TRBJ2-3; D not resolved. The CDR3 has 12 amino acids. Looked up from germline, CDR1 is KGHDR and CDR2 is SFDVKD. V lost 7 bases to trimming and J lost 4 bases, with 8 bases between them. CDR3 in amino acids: CATRGNADTQYF. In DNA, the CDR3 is TGTGCCACCAGGGGGAATGCAGATACGCAGTATTTT.

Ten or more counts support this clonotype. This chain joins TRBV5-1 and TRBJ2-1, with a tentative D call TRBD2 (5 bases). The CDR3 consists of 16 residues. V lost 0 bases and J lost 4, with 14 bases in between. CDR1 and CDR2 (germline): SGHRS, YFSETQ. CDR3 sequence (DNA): TGCGCCAGCAGCTTGGGCGGGTCTACGGGATACAATGAGCAGTTCTTC. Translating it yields CASSLGGSTGYNEQFF. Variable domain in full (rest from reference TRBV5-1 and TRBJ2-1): KAGVTQTPRYLIKTRGQQVTLSCSPISGHRSVSWYQQTPGQGLQFLFEYFSETQRNKGNFPGRFSGRQFSNSRSEMNVSTLELGDSALYLCASSLGGSTGYNEQFFGPGTRLTVL.

CDR3 region: CASSSPGTGLSRGGYTF. The CDR3 coding sequence is TGTGCCAGTAGTAGCCCCGGGACAGGGCTCTCACGAGGGGGCTACACCTTC. This sequence joins TRBV19 and TRBJ1-2; 9 nucleotides agree with TRBD1. The CDR3 totals 17 residues. The ends lost 4 bases at V and 8 bases at J; junction bases unmatched: 17. Germline assignment: CDR1 LNHDA and CDR2 SQIVND (reference sequence). Supplemented by reference TRBV19 and TRBJ1-2, the full variable domain reads DGGITQSPKYLFRKEGQNVTLSCEQNLNHDAMYWYRQDPGQGLRLIYYSQIVNDFQKGDIAEGYSVSREKKESFPLTVTSAQKNPTAFYLCASSSPGTGLSRGGYTFGSGTRLTVV.

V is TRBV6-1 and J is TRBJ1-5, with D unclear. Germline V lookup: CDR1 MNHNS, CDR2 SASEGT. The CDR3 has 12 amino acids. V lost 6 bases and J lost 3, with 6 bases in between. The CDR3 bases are TGTGCCAGCAGCAGACCCAATCAGCCCCAGCATTTT. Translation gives CASSRPNQPQHF.

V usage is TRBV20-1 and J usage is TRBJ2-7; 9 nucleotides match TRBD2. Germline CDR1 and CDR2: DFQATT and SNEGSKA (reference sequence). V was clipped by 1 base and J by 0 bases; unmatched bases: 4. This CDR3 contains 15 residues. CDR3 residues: CSARVAGESSYEQYF. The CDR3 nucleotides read TGCAGTGCTAGAGTAGCGGGAGAGAGCTCCTACGAGCAGTACTTC.

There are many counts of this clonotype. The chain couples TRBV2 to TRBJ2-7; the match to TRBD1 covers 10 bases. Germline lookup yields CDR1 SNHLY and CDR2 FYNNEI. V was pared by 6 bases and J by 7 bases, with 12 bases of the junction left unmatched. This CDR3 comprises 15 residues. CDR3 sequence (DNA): TGTGCCAGCAGAGACGCCGGGACAGGGGTGAAGGAGCAGTACTTC. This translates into CASRDAGTGVKEQYF.

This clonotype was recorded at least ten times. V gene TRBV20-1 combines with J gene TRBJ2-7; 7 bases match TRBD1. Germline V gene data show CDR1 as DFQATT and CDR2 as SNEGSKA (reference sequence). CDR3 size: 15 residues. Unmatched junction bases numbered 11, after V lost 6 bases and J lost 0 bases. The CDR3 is CSARRQDRNSYEQYF. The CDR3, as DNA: TGCAGTGCCCGAAGGCAGGACAGGAACTCCTACGAGCAGTACTTC.

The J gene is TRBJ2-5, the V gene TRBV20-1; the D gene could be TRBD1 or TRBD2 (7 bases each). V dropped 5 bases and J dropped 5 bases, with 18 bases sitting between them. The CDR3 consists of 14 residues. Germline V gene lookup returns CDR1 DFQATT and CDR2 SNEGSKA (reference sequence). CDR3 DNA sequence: TGCAGTGCTCCCAGGGGGGGGAGGGGGGAGACCCAGTACTTC. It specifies CSAPRGGRGETQYF.